This T cell receptor (beta chain) originates from a study of post-analysis software for immune sequencing data. Study-level background: Relapsing-remitting, secondary progressive and progressive-relapsing courses of multiple sclerosis were included.

Concerning this clonotype: The antigen remains undetermined.

Study-wide findings and caveats: Clustering by F measure revealed strong co-clustering among samples prepared together in one batch. Patients with multiple sclerosis recorded significantly lower normalized Chao1 diversity than controls, the study found.

TCR beta cDNA libraries had unique molecular identifiers. Yield was roughly 0.5 million cDNA molecules from approximately 0.91 to 9.4 million T cells. Using its own MiXCR run on the PCR reads, TCRdb lists one record per CDR3 protein. The sample includes more than 350,000 distinct CDR3 sequences, 35% to 45% of them seen just once. The clonotype originates from a girl aged 2-9 years with multiple sclerosis. Input material: blood.

CDR3 amino acids: CASGSSRAYSYEQYF. CDR3 nucleotides: TGTGCCAGCGGCTCCTCCAGGGCCTACTCCTACGAGCAGTACTTC. This chain links TRBV7-2 with TRBJ2-7; D possibly corresponds to TRBD1 (5 bases). Trimming stripped 8 bases from V and 0 bases from J, with 17 bases between. The CDR3 length is 15 residues. Germline lookup yields CDR1 SGHTA and CDR2 FQGNSA.